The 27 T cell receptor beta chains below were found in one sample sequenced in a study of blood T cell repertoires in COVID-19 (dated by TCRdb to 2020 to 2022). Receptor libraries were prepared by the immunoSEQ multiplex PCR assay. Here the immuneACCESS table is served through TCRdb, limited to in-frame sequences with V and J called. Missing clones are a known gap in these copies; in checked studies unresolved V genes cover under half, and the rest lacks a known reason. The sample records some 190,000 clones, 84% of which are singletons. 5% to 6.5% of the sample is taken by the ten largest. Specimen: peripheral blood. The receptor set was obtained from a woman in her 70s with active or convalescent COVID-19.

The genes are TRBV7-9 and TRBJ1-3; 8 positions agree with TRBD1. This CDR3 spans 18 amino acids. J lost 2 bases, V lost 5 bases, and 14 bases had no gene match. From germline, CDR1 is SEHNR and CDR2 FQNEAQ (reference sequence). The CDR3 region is CASSPLAQGAYAGNTIYF. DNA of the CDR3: TGTGCCAGCAGCCCATTAGCGCAGGGGGCGTACGCTGGAAACACCATATATTTT.

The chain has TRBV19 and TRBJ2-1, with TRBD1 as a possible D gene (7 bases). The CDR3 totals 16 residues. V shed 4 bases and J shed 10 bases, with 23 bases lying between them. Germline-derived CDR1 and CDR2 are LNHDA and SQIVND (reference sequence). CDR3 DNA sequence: TGTGCCAGTAGTAAGGCTTCAGGGGGGAGAGTATGGGAGCAGTTCTTC. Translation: CASSKASGGRVWEQFF. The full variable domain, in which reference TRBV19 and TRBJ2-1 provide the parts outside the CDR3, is DGGITQSPKYLFRKEGQNVTLSCEQNLNHDAMYWYRQDPGQGLRLIYYSQIVNDFQKGDIAEGYSVSREKKESFPLTVTSAQKNPTAFYLCASSKASGGRVWEQFFGPGTRLTVL.

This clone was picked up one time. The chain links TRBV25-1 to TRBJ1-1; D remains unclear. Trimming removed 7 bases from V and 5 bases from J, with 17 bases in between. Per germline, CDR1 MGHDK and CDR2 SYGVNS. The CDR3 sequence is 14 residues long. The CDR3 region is CASKETGVRTEAFF. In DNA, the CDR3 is TGTGCCAGCAAGGAGACCGGAGTGAGGACTGAAGCTTTCTTT.

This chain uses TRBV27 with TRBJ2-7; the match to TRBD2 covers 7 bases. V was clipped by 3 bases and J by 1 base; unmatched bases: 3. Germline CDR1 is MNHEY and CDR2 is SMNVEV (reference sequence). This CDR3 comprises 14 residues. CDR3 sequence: CASSFAGVSYEQYF. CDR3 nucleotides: TGTGCCAGCAGTTTTGCGGGAGTGTCCTACGAGCAGTACTTC.

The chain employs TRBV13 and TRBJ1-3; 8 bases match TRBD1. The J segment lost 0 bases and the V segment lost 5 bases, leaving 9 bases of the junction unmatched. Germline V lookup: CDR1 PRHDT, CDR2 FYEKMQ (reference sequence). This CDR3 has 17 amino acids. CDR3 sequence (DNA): TGTGCCAGCAGCGTCGGACAGGGTTCCTTCTCTGGAAACACCATATATTTT. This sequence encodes CASSVGQGSFSGNTIYF.

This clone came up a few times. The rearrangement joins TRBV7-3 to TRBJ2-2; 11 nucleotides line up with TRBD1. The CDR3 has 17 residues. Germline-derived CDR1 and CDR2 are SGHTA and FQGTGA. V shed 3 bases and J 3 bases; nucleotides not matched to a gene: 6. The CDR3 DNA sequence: TGTGCCAGCAGCTTGTGGACAGGGGGCGCGGACACCGGGGAGCTGTTTTTT. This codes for CASSLWTGGADTGELFF.

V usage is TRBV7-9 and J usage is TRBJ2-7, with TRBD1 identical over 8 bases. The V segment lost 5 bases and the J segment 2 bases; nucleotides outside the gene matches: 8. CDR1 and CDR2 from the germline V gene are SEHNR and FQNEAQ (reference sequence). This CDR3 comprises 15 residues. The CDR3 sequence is CASSDRGLKPYEQYF. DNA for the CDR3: TGTGCCAGCAGCGACAGGGGTCTAAAACCCTACGAGCAGTACTTC.

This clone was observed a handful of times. The CDR3 DNA reads as TGTGCCAGCAGAGGGACAGGGGGGCTTCTATACGAGCAGTACTTC. Residues: CASRGTGGLLYEQYF. The V call is TRBV2, the J call TRBJ2-7; 11 bases fit TRBD1. The V gene end was trimmed by 6 bases and the J gene end by 4 bases; junction bases not matched to a gene: 8. Germline V gene data show CDR1 as SNHLY and CDR2 as FYNNEI. The CDR3 is 15 amino acids.

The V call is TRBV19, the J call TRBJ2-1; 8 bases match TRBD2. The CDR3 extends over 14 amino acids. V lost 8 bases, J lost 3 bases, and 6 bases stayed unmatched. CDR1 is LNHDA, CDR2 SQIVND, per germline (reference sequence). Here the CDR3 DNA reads TGTGCCAGTGGGAAGACTAGCGACTACAATGAGCAGTTCTTC. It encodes CASGKTSDYNEQFF.

The CDR3 coding sequence is TGTGCCAGCAGCCCCGGTGGCCAGGGAACCTACGAGCAGTACTTC. It translates to CASSPGGQGTYEQYF. The chain combines TRBV9 with TRBJ2-7; D may be TRBD1 (5 bases). The length of the CDR3 is 15 residues. Per the germline V gene, CDR1 is SGDLS and CDR2 is YYNGEE. Trimming stripped 4 bases from V and 2 bases from J, with 16 bases between.

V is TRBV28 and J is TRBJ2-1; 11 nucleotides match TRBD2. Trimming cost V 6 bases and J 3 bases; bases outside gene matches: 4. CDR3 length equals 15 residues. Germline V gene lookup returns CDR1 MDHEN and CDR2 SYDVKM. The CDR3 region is CASRGSGRVYNEQFF. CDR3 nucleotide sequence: TGTGCCAGCAGGGGTAGCGGGAGGGTCTACAATGAGCAGTTCTTC.

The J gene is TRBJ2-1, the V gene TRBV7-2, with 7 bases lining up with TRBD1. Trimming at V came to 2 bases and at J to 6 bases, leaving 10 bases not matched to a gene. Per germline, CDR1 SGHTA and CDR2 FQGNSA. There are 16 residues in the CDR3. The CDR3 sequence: CASSLTAGGIFNEQFF. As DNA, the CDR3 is TGTGCCAGCAGCTTAACGGCAGGGGGTATTTTCAATGAGCAGTTCTTC.

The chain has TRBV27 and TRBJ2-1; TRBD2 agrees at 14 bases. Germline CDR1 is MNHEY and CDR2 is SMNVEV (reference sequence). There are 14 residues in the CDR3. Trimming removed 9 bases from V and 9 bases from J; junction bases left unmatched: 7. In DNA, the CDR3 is TGTGCCAGTACCCCGGGACTAGCGGGAGTTGAGCAGTTCTTC. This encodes CASTPGLAGVEQFF.

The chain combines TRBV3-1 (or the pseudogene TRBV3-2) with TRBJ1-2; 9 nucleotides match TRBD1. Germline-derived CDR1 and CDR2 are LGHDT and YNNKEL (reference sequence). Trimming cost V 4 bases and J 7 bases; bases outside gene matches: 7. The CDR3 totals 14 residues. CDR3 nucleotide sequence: TGTGCCAGCAGCCCCCACCGGGACAGGGCTGGCTACACCTTC. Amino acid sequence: CASSPHRDRAGYTF.

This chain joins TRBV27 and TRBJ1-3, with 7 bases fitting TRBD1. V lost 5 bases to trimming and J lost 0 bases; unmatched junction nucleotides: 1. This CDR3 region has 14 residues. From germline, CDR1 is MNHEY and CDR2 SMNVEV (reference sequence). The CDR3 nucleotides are TGTGCCAGCAGTGGGACAGTCTCTGGAAACACCATATATTTT. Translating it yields CASSGTVSGNTIYF.

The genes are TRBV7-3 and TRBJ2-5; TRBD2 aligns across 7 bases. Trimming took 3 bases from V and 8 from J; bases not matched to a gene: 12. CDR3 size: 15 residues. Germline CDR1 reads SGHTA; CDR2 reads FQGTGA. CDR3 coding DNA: TGTGCCAGCAGCTTGTCCGGGAGGCCCTTGGATACCCAGTACTTC. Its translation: CASSLSGRPLDTQYF.

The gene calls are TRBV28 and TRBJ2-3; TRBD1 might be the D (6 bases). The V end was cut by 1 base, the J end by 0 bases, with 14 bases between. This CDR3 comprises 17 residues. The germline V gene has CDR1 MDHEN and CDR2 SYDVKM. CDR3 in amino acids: CASSLFGAGVSTDTQYF. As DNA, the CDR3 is TGTGCCAGCAGTTTATTTGGTGCAGGGGTAAGCACAGATACGCAGTATTTT.

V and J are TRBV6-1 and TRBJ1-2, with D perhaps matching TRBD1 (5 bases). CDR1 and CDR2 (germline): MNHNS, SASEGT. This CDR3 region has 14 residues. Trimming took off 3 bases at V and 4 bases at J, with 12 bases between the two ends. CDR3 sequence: CASSENRFSYGYTF. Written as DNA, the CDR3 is TGTGCCAGCAGTGAGAACAGGTTTTCCTATGGCTACACCTTC.

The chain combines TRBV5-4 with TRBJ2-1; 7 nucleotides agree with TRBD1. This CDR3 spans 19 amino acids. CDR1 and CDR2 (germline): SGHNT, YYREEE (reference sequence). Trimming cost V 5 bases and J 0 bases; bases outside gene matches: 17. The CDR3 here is CASRAGTAGYTSSYNEQFF. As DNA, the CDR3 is TGTGCCAGCAGAGCCGGGACAGCCGGGTATACGAGCTCCTACAATGAGCAGTTCTTC.

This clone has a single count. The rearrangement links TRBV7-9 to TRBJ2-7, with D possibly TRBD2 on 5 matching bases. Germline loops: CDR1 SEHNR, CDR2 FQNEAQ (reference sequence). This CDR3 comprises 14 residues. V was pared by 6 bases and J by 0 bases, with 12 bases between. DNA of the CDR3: TGTGCCAGCAGTACCACTAGGAGCTCCTACGAGCAGTACTTC. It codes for CASSTTRSSYEQYF.

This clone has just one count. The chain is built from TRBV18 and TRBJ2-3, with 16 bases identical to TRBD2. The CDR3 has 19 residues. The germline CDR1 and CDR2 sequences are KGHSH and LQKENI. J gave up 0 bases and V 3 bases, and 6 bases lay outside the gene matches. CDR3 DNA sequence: TGTGCCAGCTCACCGGCGGGACTAGCGGGAGGGAAAAGCACAGATACGCAGTATTTT. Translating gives CASSPAGLAGGKSTDTQYF.

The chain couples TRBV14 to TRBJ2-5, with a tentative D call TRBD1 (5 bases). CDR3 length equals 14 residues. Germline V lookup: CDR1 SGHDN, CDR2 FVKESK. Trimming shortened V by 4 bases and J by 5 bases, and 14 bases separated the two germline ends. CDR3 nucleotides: TGTGCCAGCAGCCCCCTTCAGGGTTTGGAGACCCAGTACTTC. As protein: CASSPLQGLETQYF. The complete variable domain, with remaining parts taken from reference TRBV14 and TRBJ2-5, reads EAGVTQFPSHSVIEKGQTVTLRCDPISGHDNLYWYRRVMGKEIKFLLHFVKESKQDESGMPNNRFLAERTGGTYSTLKVQPAELEDSGVYFCASSPLQGLETQYFGPGTRLLVL.

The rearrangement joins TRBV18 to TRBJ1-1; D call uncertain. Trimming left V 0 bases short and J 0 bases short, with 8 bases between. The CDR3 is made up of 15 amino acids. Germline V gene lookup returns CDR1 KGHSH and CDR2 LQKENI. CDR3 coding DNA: TGTGCCAGCTCACCACCGTCAGTGGTGAACACTGAAGCTTTCTTT. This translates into CASSPPSVVNTEAFF.

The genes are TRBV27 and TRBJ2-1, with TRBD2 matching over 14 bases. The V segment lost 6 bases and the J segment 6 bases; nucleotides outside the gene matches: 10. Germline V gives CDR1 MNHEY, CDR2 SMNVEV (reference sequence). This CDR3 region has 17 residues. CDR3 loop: CASRLGTSGSWRNEQFF. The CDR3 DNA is TGTGCCAGCAGACTCGGGACTAGCGGGAGTTGGCGCAATGAGCAGTTCTTC.

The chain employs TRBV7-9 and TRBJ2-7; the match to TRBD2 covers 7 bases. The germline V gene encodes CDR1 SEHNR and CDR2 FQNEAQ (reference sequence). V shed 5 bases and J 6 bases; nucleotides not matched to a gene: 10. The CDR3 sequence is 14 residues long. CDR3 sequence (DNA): TGTGCCAGCAGCCCCATGACAGCGGGAAGCGAGCAGTACTTC. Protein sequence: CASSPMTAGSEQYF.

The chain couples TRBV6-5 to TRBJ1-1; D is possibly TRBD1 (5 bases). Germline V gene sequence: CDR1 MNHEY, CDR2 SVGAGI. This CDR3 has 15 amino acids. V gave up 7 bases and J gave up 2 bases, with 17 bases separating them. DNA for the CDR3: TGTGCCAGCATTCCCCCCGGACATCTTAACACTGAAGCTTTCTTT. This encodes CASIPPGHLNTEAFF.

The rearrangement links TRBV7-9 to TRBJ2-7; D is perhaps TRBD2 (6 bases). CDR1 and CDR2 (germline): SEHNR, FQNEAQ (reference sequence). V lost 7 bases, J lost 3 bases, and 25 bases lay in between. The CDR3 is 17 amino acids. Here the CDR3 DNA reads TGTGCCAGCACCCTATTCGGCGGGACGGCGGGACTCTACGAGCAGTACTTC. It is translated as CASTLFGGTAGLYEQYF. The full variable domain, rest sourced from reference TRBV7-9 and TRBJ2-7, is DTGVSQNPRHKITKRGQNVTFRCDPISEHNRLYWYRQTLGQGPEFLTYFQNEAQLEKSRLLSDRFSAERPKGSFSTLEIQRTEQGDSAMYLCASTLFGGTAGLYEQYFGPGTRLTVT.